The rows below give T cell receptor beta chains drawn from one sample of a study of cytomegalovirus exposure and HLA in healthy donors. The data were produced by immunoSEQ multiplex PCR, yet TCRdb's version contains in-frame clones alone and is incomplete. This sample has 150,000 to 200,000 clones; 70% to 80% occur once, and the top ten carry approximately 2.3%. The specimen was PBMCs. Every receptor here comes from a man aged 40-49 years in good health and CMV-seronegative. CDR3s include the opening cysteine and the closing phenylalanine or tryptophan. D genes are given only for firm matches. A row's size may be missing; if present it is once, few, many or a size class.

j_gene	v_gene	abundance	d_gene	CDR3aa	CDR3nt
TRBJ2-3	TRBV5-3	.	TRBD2	CARSSSGNTDTQYF	TGTGCCAGAAGCTCTAGCGGCAACACAGATACGCAGTATTTT
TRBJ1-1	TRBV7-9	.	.	CASSLEGGGTEAFF	TGTGCCAGCAGCTTAGAGGGGGGAGGGACTGAAGCTTTCTTT
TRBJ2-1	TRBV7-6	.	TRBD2	CASSFAPSGTSGYNEQFF	TGTGCCAGCAGCTTCGCACCTTCCGGGACTAGCGGCTACAATGAGCAGTTCTTC
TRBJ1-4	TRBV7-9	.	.	CSSTLRRDTYEKLFF	TGTTCCAGCACCTTGAGGCGAGATACTTATGAAAAACTGTTTTTT
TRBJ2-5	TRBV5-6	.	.	CASSLDPTFRETQYF	TGTGCCAGCAGCTTGGACCCTACCTTCAGGGAGACCCAGTACTTC
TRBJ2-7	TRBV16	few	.	CASSPNSGGHWDYEQYF	TGTGCCAGCAGCCCAAACTCGGGGGGCCACTGGGACTACGAGCAGTACTTC
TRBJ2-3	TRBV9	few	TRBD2	CASSVGASGGNTQYF	TGTGCCAGCAGCGTAGGTGCCAGCGGGGGTAATACGCAGTATTTT
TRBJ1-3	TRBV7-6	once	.	CASSLARQFSGNTIYF	TGTGCCAGCAGCTTAGCGAGGCAGTTCTCTGGAAACACCATATATTTT
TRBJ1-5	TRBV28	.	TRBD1	CASSSPDRGSNQPQHF	TGTGCCAGCAGCTCTCCCGACAGGGGTAGCAATCAGCCCCAGCATTTT
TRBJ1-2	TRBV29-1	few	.	CSVSGPDGYTF	TGCAGCGTTTCAGGGCCAGATGGCTACACCTTC
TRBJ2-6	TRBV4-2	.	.	CASSPRVESSGANVLTF	TGTGCCAGCAGCCCGCGGGTGGAGAGCTCTGGGGCCAACGTCCTGACTTTC
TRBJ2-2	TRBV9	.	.	CASSVSPDSNTGELFF	TGTGCCAGCAGCGTTAGTCCAGACTCGAACACCGGGGAGCTGTTTTTT
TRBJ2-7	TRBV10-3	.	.	CAISPGQSYEQYF	TGTGCCATCAGCCCGGGACAAAGCTACGAGCAGTACTTC
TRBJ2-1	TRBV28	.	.	CASTHPVTREYNEQFF	TGTGCCAGCACTCATCCCGTGACCCGGGAGTACAATGAGCAGTTCTTC
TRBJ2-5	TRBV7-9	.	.	CSSSLALAGIEETQYF	TGTTCCAGCAGCTTAGCGTTAGCTGGAATAGAAGAGACCCAGTACTTC
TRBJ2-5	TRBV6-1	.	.	CASSGGLWETQYF	TGTGCCAGCAGCGGGGGGCTTTGGGAGACCCAGTACTTC
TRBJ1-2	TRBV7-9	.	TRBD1	CASSPPTGDFYSYTF	TGTGCCAGCAGCCCCCCGACAGGGGATTTCTATAGCTACACCTTC
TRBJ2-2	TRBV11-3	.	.	CASSISATGELFF	TGTGCCAGCAGCATTAGCGCCACCGGGGAGCTGTTTTTT
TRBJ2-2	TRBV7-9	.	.	CASSLFFPAGKTGELFF	TGTGCCAGCAGCTTATTTTTCCCTGCGGGGAAAACCGGGGAGCTGTTTTTT
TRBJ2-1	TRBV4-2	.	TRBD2	CASSQSGSLYNEQFF	TGTGCCAGCAGCCAGAGCGGGAGCCTCTACAATGAGCAGTTCTTC
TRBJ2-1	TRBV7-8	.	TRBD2	CASSVAGWGDEQFF	TGTGCCAGCAGCGTAGCGGGGTGGGGAGATGAGCAGTTCTTC
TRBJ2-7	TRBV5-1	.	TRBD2	CASIRWREREQYF	TGCGCCAGCATCCGATGGCGGGAGCGGGAGCAGTACTTC
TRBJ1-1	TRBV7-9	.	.	CASSFTPVANTEAFF	TGTGCCAGCAGCTTTACCCCCGTGGCGAACACTGAAGCTTTCTTT
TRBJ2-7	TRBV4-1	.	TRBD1	CASSQMSLSPGQGSVGQYF	TGCGCCAGCAGCCAAATGAGTCTTTCGCCGGGACAGGGGAGCGTAGGGCAGTACTTC
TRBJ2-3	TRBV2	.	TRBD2	CASSLGLAGTDTQYF	TGTGCCAGCAGCCTCGGACTAGCGGGCACAGATACGCAGTATTTT
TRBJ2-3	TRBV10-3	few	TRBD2	CAISEGGLAGVTQYF	TGTGCCATCAGTGAAGGCGGACTAGCGGGAGTTACGCAGTATTTT
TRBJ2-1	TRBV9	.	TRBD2	CASSVGTSGINEQFF	TGTGCCAGCAGCGTTGGGACTAGTGGTATAAATGAGCAGTTCTTC
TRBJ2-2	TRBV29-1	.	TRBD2	CSGRLADPGELFF	TGCAGCGGCCGACTAGCGGACCCCGGGGAGCTGTTTTTT
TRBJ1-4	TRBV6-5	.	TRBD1	CASSYFGQATNEKLFF	TGTGCCAGCAGTTACTTCGGACAGGCGACTAATGAAAAACTGTTTTTT
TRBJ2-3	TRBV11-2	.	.	CASRGGRTDTQYF	TGTGCCAGCCGCGGAGGGCGCACAGATACGCAGTATTTT
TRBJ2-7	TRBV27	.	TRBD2	CASRILAGRAYEQYF	TGTGCCAGCAGGATATTAGCGGGGAGGGCCTACGAGCAGTACTTC
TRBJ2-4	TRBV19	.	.	CASSIEGYPWGDIQYF	TGTGCCAGTAGTATAGAGGGTTACCCTTGGGGGGACATTCAGTACTTC
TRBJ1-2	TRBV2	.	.	CASSVRVPKYGYTF	TGTGCCAGCAGTGTCCGGGTACCCAAGTATGGCTACACCTTC
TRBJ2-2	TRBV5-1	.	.	CASSPTTGTGELFF	TGCGCCAGCAGCCCAACTACAGGTACCGGGGAGCTGTTTTTT
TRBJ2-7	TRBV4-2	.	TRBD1	CASSQDHRPGQGARGSYEQYF	TGTGCCAGCAGCCAAGATCATCGACCGGGACAGGGGGCTAGGGGCTCCTACGAGCAGTACTTC
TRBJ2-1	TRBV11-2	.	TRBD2	CASSFEASGNNEQFF	TGTGCCAGCAGCTTTGAGGCTAGCGGGAACAATGAGCAGTTCTTC
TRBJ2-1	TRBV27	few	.	CASNQWGVLNEQFF	TGTGCCAGCAATCAATGGGGGGTCCTCAATGAGCAGTTCTTC
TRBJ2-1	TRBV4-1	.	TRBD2	CASSRSAQNSGVLNEQFF	TGCGCCAGCAGCCGAAGTGCCCAGAATAGCGGGGTCTTAAATGAGCAGTTCTTC
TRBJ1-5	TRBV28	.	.	CASGGNSNQPQHF	TGTGCCAGCGGGGGGAATAGCAATCAGCCCCAGCATTTT
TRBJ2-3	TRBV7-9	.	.	CSSSSGTDTQYF	TGTTCCAGCAGCTCGGGGACAGATACGCAGTATTTT
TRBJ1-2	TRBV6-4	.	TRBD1	CASSARQGGYGYTF	TGTGCCAGCAGTGCTAGGCAGGGGGGCTATGGCTACACCTTC
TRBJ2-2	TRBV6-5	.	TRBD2	CASRGLAIRTGELFF	TGTGCCAGCAGGGGACTAGCGATTCGCACCGGGGAGCTGTTTTTT
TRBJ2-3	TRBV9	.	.	CASSFQQGNGDTQYF	TGTGCCAGCAGCTTCCAACAGGGCAATGGGGATACGCAGTATTTT
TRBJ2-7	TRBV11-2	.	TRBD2	CASSSIAGGPYEQYF	TGTGCCAGCAGCTCCATAGCGGGAGGGCCTTACGAGCAGTACTTC
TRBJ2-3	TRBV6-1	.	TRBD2	CASSERAGLAGGGDTQYF	TGTGCCAGCAGTGAACGTGCGGGACTAGCGGGAGGGGGAGATACGCAGTATTTT
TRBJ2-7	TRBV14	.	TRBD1	CASSQIGQGGEQYF	TGTGCCAGCAGCCAAATAGGACAGGGTGGAGAGCAGTACTTC
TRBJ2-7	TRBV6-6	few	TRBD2	CASSYLGRSYEQYF	TGTGCCAGCAGTTACCTCGGGAGGAGCTACGAGCAGTACTTC
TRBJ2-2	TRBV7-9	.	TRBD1	CASSPNRGRGTGELFF	TGTGCCAGCAGCCCGAACAGGGGGCGAGGCACCGGGGAGCTGTTTTTT
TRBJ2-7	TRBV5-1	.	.	CASSLYGTYEYEQYF	TGCGCCAGCAGCTTATACGGGACATACGAATACGAGCAGTACTTC
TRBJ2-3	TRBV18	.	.	CASSLSVTDTQYF	TGTGCCAGCTCACTGTCAGTCACAGATACGCAGTATTTT
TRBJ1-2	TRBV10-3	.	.	CAISTGIYGYTF	TGTGCCATCAGTACAGGGATCTATGGCTACACCTTC
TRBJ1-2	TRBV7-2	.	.	CASSPRRGDGYTF	TGTGCCAGCAGTCCCCGGCGGGGGGATGGCTACACCTTC
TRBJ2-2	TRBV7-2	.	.	CASSLKRSGELFF	TGTGCCAGCAGCTTAAAGAGATCCGGGGAGCTGTTTTTT
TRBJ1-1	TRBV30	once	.	CAWEGLLNTEAFF	TGTGCCTGGGAGGGTCTACTGAACACTGAAGCTTTCTTT